This TCR beta chain came from a study of T cells in Graves' hyperthyroidism and ophthalmopathy (dated by TCRdb to about 2019). Study-level background: Peripheral blood samples were taken at initial diagnosis, before any treatment was given. A discovery cohort of about 96 patients, about 43 with Graves' ophthalmopathy and over 55 with stable Graves' hyperthyroidism, was used to find distinguishing TCR V-J signatures. Prospective prediction of ophthalmopathy was tested in an independent validation cohort consisting of some 18 hyperthyroidism patients and around 17 patients who later progressed to ophthalmopathy. The roughly 100 discovery patients were randomly divided into training and test sets at a 7:3 ratio. In more than five Graves' hyperthyroidism patients, the study also compared T-cell repertoires from thyroid tissue with T-cell repertoires from blood. After blood sampling, hyperthyroidism patients were treated with methimazole at a starting dose of 30 mg daily, and ophthalmopathy patients were treated with high-dose intravenous methylprednisolone. The paper describes TCR Vbeta CDR3 sequencing of 140 or so peripheral blood samples, made up of some 40 ophthalmopathy patients, 70 to 80 hyperthyroidism patients and about 17 progressor patients.

Taken from cysteine to phenylalanine, the CDR3 has 14 residues. Only CDR3 DNA remains: 42 bases, in frame from the first base. CDR1 and CDR2 are drawn from the germline V gene: SNHLY, FYNNEI. The germline V and J ends show losses of 7 bases and 7 bases respectively, and no gene match explains 9 bases of the junction. This clonotype was seen ten or more times. Its recognized antigen is unknown. No base qualities exist here, and no much larger clone lies one base off it. Stable Graves' hyperthyroidism was defined as the absence of progression to ophthalmopathy over 18 months of follow-up. The hyperthyroidism patients were between 18 and 65 years old and newly diagnosed, with a disease duration of less than 2 months. Any patient with an uncontrolled infection, another autoimmune disease, pregnancy or lactation was excluded. Diagnoses were based on clinical symptoms, serum thyroxine and TRAb, thyroid ultrasound and orbital computed tomography. PBMCs were isolated from 7.5 to 10 ml of fresh peripheral blood by Ficoll-Paque density gradient centrifugation. Total RNA was extracted using Trizol reagent, and RNA quality was assessed on an Agilent 2100 Bioanalyzer.

The TCR beta CDR3 regions were amplified from RNA transcripts. The first round of RT-PCR for the TCR CDR3 was performed with the HTBI primer set and the Qiagen OneStep RT-PCR kit. Libraries were constructed in a second round of multiplex PCR, after which size selection and purification were carried out. Libraries were sequenced paired-end with 100 bp reads on an Illumina HiSeq2000. In the paper's pipeline: SOAPnuke was used to process the raw data, throwing out any read that contained adapters or uncalled bases, had a mean Phred below 15, or lacked an exact constant-primer or identifier match. COPE v1.2.5 was used to merge high-quality paired reads, and clonotypes were defined as unique nucleotide sequences. MiTCR v1.1 was used to align the clonotypes against IMGT TRBV, TRBD and TRBJ reference segments. The analysis was restricted to V-J combinations with a frequency above 0.0001, which together covered just over 99% of the repertoires. A TCS score was defined as the ratio between F50 (clonal expansion) and ExV (chaos), using BLOSUM62-based TCRdist between CDR3 peptides within each V-J. Welch's t-statistics and random forest reduced fewer than 550 V-J features to 13, which were used in a naive Bayes classifier (R e1071). TCRdb took the public reads, trimmed them with fastp at Q25, ran MiXCR for clone calling and kept in-frame beta chains. When rows share a CDR3 protein, they turn into one entry using the most common DNA and genes. These V and J calls rely on TCRdb rather than the paper's analysis. This sample holds approximately 200,000 distinct CDR3 sequences; approximately 16% were observed only once. Of the sample, about 41% is held by the ten largest clones.

Paper-wide results and their limitations: In validation, progression to ophthalmopathy was predicted by the model with around 71% sensitivity and just over 72% specificity, a median of 6.5 months before onset. A 13 V-J signature model separated ophthalmopathy from stable hyperthyroidism, with nearly 90% sensitivity and 81.08% specificity in cross-validation and 80%/75% in testing. No statistical method was used to set the sample size in advance, and investigators knew the group allocation. Most expanded thyroid clonotypes (frequency above 0.001) were also detected in blood, suggesting blood repertoires may reflect thyroid immune responses.

This clonotype was sampled from a man in his forties with Graves' hyperthyroidism. The chain is encoded by TRBV2 joined to TRBJ2-1; TRBD1 lines up with 8 middle nucleotides. Sequencing used blood. The DNA sequence is as follows: TGTGCCAGCATGAGGACAGGGAGCATTAATGAGCAGTTCTTC. This translates into CASMRTGSINEQFF.